The sequence of this TCR beta chain was determined in a study of T cells in Graves' hyperthyroidism and ophthalmopathy (dated by TCRdb to the late 2010s). About the investigation overall: To identify distinguishing TCR V-J signatures, a discovery cohort of some 99 patients was used, comprising 43 with Graves' ophthalmopathy and some 57 with stable Graves' hyperthyroidism. Prospective prediction of ophthalmopathy was tested in an independent validation cohort consisting of about 20 hyperthyroidism patients and around 16 patients who later progressed to ophthalmopathy. For training and testing, the 80 to 100 patients in the discovery cohort were randomly divided in a 7:3 ratio. In addition, the study compared T-cell repertoires in thyroid tissue and in blood from five to seven Graves' hyperthyroidism patients. Following sampling, methimazole starting at 30 mg daily was given to hyperthyroidism patients, and high-dose intravenous methylprednisolone was given to ophthalmopathy patients. The paper reports TCR Vbeta CDR3 sequencing of 135 peripheral blood samples: around 41 ophthalmopathy, approximately 74 hyperthyroidism and approximately 17 progressor patients.

Comment on this clonotype: The specificity of this receptor is unknown. The record has no base qualities; no much larger clone is one base away.

Graves' hyperthyroidism was defined as stable when no progression to ophthalmopathy occurred over 18 months of follow-up. Hyperthyroidism patients were newly diagnosed, had a disease duration of under 2 months, and were aged 18 to 65 years. The study excluded patients with uncontrolled infections, other autoimmune diseases, pregnancy or lactation. Clinical symptoms, serum thyroxine and TRAb, thyroid ultrasound, and orbital computed tomography formed the basis for the diagnoses. Total RNA was extracted with Trizol reagent, and quality was checked on an Agilent 2100 Bioanalyzer. The TCR beta CDR3 regions were amplified from the RNA transcripts. A first-round RT-PCR of the TCR CDR3 used the HTBI primer set with the Qiagen OneStep RT-PCR kit. The libraries were constructed in a second round of multiplex PCR and then size-selected and purified. Libraries were sequenced paired-end with 100 bp reads on an Illumina HiSeq2000. The paper's data handling went like this. SOAPnuke was used to process the raw data, removing reads that contained adapters or uncalled bases, had a mean Phred below 15, or lacked an exact match to the constant primer or identifier. COPE v1.2.5 was used to merge the high-quality paired reads, and each unique nucleotide sequence was defined as a clonotype. MiTCR v1.1 was used to align clonotypes to the IMGT TRBV, TRBD and TRBJ reference segments. Analysis was restricted to V-J combinations with a frequency above 0.0001, which covered roughly 99% of repertoires. A TCS score was defined as the ratio of F50 (clonal expansion) to E x V (chaos), with BLOSUM62-based TCRdist applied between CDR3 peptides within each V-J. Welch's t-statistics and random forest reduced 514 V-J features to 13, which were used in a naive Bayes classifier (R e1071). TCRdb reran the public reads through fastp at Q25 and MiXCR, keeping productive beta chains. One record per CDR3 amino acid sequence lists the most common genes and DNA. TCRdb's processing, not the authors', yielded these V and J calls. The sample records hundreds of thousands of distinct CDR3 sequences, more than 45% of which are singletons. The leading ten clones occupy nearly 8.5% of the sample.

Here is what the overall study found, with its caveats: Sample size was not statistically predetermined, and investigators were not blinded to group allocation. Blood samples also contained most of the expanded thyroid clonotypes (frequency above 0.001), which suggests that blood repertoires may reflect thyroid immune responses. During validation, the model predicted progression to ophthalmopathy a median of roughly 7.1 months ahead of onset, with 60% to 71% sensitivity and 72.22% specificity. In cross-validation, a model built on a 13 V-J signature told ophthalmopathy apart from stable hyperthyroidism with just under 90% sensitivity and about 81% specificity, and in testing the same model reached 80%/75%.

What was sequenced was peripheral blood or thyroid tissue (not recorded which). The receptor's source is a woman under 30 with Graves' hyperthyroidism. Donor details come from another sample of the same person, matched by shared clones.

This receptor carries the CDR3 CASSLAGHGAGANVLTF. DNA sequence: TGTGCCAGCAGCTTAGCCGGACATGGCGCCGGGGCCAACGTCCTGACTTTC. The V gene is TRBV19 and the J gene is TRBJ2-6; TRBD1 could be the D gene, as 5 bases match. V is shortened by 9 bases, J by 4 bases, and the region joining them spans 22 bases. CDR1 and CDR2 are drawn from the germline V gene (reference sequence): LNHDA, SQIVND. Inclusive of the bounding cysteine and phenylalanine, the CDR3 is 17 residues long. Of the read, only the CDR3 DNA is kept; its 51 bases are in frame from base 1.